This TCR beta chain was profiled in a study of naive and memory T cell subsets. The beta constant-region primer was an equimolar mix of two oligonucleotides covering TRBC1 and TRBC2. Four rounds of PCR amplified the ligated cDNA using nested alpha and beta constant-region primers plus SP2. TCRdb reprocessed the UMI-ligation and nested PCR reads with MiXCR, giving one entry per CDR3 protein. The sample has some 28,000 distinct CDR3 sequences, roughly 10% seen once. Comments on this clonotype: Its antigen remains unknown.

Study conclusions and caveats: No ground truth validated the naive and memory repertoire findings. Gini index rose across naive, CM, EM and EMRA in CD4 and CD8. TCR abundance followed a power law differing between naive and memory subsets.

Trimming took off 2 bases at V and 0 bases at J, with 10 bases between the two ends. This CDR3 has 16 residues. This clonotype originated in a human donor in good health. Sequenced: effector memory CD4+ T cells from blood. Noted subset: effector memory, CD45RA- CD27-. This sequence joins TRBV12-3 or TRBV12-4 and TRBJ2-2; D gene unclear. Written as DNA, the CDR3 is TGTGCCAGCAGTTTACTTAGGACGTCGAACACCGGGGAGCTGTTTTTT. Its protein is CASSLLRTSNTGELFF.